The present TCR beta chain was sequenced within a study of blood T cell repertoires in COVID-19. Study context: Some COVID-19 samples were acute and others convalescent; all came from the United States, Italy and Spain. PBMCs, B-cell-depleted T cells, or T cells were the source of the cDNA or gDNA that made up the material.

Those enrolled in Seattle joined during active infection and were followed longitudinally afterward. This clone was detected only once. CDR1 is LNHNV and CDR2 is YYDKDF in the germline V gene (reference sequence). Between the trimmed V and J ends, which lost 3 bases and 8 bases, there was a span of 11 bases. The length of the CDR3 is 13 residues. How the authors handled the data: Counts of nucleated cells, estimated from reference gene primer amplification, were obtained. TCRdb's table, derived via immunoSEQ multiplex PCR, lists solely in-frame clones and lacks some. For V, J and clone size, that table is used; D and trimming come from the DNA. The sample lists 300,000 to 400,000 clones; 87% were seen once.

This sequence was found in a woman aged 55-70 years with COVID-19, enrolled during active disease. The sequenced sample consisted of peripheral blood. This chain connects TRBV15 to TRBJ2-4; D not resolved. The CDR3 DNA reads TGTGCCACCAGCAGCCTCATAGTGGACATTCAGTACTTC. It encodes CATSSLIVDIQYF.